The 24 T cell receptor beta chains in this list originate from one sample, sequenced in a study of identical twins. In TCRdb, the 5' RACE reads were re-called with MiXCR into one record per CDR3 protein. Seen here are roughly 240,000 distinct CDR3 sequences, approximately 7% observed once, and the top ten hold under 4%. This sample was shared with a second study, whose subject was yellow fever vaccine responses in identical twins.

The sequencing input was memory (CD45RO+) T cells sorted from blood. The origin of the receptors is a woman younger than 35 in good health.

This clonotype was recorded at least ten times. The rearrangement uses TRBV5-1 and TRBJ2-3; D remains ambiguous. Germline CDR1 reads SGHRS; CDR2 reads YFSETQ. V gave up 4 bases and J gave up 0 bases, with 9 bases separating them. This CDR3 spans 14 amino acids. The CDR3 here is CASSNMGSTDTQYF. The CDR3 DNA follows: TGCGCCAGCAGCAATATGGGTAGCACAGATACGCAGTATTTT.

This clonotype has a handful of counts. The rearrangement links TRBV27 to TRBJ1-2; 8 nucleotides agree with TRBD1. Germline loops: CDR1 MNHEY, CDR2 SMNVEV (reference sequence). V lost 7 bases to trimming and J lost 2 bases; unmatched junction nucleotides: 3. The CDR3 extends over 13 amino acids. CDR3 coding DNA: TGTGCCAGCACCAGGGGGCACAACTATGGCTACACCTTC. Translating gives CASTRGHNYGYTF.

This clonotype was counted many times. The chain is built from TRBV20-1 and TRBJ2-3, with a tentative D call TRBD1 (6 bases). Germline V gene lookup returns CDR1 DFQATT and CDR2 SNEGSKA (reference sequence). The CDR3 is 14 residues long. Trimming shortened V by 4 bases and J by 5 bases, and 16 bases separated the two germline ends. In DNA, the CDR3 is TGCAGTGCTACCCCCGGGACATTGGAAGATACGCAGTATTTT. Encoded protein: CSATPGTLEDTQYF.

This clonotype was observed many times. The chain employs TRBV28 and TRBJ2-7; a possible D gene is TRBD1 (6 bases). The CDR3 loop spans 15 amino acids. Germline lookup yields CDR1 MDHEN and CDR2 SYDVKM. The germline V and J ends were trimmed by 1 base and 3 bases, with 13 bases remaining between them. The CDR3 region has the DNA TGTGCCAGCAGTTTATTGGGGCAGGGGATCTACGAGCAGTACTTC. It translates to CASSLLGQGIYEQYF.

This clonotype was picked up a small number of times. This CDR3 is CASSGGGYTYEQYF. DNA of the CDR3: TGTGCCAGCAGTGGGGGGGGCTACACCTACGAGCAGTACTTC. This chain connects TRBV25-1 to TRBJ2-7; possible D gene TRBD2, 7 bases. V was trimmed by 4 bases and J by 2 bases, leaving 12 bases between them. This CDR3 contains 14 residues. Germline assignment: CDR1 MGHDK and CDR2 SYGVNS.

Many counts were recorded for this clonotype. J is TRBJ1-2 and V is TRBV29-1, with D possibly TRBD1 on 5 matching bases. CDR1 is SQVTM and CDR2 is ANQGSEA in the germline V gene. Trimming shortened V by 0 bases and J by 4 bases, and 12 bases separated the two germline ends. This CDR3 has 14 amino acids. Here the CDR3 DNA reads TGCAGCGTTGAAGATAGGTGGGGGACCTATGGCTACACCTTC. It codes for CSVEDRWGTYGYTF. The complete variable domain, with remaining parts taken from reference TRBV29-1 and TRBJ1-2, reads SAVISQKPSRDICQRGTSLTIQCQVDSQVTMMFWYRQQPGQSLTLIATANQGSEATYESGFVIDKFPISRPNLTFSTLTVSNMSPEDSSIYLCSVEDRWGTYGYTFGSGTRLTVV.

For the CDR3, the DNA is TGTGCCAGCAGCTCCACGTGGGGGCTGGGGTATACGCAGTATTTT. Translation: CASSSTWGLGYTQYF. The chain links TRBV7-8 to TRBJ2-3; tentative D call: TRBD1 (6 bases). Germline V gene lookup returns CDR1 SGHVS and CDR2 FQNEAQ. The CDR3 extends over 15 amino acids. Deletions cut 4 bases from V and 7 bases from J, with 18 bases between.

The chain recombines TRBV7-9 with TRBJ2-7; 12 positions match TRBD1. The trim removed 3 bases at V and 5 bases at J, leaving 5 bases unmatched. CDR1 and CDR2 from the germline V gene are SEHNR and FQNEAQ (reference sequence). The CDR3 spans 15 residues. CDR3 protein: CASSLGGQGAHEQYF. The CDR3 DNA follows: TGTGCCAGCAGCTTGGGGGGACAGGGGGCACACGAGCAGTACTTC.

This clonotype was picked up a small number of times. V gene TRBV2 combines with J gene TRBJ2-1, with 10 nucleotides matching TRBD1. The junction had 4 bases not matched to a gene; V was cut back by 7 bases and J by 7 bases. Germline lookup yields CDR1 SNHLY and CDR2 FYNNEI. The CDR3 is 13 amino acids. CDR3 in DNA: TGTGCCAGCACCGAGGACAGGGGGAATGAGCAGTTCTTC. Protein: CASTEDRGNEQFF.

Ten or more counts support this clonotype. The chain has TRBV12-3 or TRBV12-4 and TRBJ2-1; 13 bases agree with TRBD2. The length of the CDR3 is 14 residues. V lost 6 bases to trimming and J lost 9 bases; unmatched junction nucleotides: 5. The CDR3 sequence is CASSRGLAGTEQFF. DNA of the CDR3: TGTGCCAGCAGCAGGGGACTAGCGGGGACTGAGCAGTTCTTC.

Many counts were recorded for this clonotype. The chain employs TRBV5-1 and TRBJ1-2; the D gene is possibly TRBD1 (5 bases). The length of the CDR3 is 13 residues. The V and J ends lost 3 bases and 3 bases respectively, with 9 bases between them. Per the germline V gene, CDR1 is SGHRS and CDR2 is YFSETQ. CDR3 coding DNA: TGCGCCAGCAGCTCCGACAGTCACTATGGCTACACCTTC. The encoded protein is CASSSDSHYGYTF.

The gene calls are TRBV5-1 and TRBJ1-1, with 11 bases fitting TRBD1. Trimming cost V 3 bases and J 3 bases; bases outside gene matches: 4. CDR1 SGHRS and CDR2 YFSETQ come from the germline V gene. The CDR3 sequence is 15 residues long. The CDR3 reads CASSWTGGADTEAFF. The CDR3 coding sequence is TGCGCCAGCAGCTGGACAGGGGGCGCGGACACTGAAGCTTTCTTT.

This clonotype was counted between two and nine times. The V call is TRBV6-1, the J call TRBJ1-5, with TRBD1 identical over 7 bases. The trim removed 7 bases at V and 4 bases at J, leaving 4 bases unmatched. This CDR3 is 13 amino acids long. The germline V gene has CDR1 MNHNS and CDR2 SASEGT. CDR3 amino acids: CASTDRENQPQHF. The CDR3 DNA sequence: TGTGCCAGCACTGACAGGGAGAATCAGCCCCAGCATTTT.

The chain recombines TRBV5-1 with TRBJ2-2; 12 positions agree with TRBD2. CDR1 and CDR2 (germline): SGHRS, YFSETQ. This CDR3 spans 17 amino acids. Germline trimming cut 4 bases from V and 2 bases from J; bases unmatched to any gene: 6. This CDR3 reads CASSPTSGGPNTGELFF. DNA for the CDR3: TGCGCCAGCAGCCCGACTAGCGGGGGACCTAACACCGGGGAGCTGTTTTTT.

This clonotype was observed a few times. The CDR3 loop reads CASTKGTSGAFHQFF. For the CDR3, the DNA is TGTGCCAGCACCAAAGGGACTAGCGGGGCTTTTCACCAGTTCTTC. The chain employs TRBV14 and TRBJ2-1; 13 bases match TRBD2. V shed 7 bases and J 13 bases; nucleotides not matched to a gene: 13. The CDR3 spans 15 residues. Germline lookup yields CDR1 SGHDN and CDR2 FVKESK.

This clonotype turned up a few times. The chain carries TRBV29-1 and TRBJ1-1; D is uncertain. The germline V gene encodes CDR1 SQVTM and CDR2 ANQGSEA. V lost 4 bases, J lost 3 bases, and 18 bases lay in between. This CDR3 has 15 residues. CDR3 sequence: CSVAPSILRDTEAFF. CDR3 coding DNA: TGCAGCGTTGCCCCCTCCATACTTCGGGACACTGAAGCTTTCTTT.

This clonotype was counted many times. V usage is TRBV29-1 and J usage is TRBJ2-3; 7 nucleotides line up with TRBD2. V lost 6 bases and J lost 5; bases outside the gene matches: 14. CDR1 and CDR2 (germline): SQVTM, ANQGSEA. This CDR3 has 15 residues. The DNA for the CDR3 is TGCAGCGTGAGGAGTGTGGGCGGGGGTGGAGATACGCAGTATTTT. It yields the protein CSVRSVGGGGDTQYF.

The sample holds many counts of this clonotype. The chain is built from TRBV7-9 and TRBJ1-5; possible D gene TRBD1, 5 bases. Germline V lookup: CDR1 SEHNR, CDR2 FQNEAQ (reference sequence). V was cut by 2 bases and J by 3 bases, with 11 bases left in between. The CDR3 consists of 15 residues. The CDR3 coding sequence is TGTGCCAGCAGCTTAAACAGTGGGGCCAATCAGCCCCAGCATTTT. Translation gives CASSLNSGANQPQHF.

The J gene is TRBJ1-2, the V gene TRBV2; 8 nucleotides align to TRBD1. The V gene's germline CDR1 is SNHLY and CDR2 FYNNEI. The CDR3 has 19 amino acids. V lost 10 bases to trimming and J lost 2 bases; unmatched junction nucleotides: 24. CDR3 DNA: TGTGCCATCTGTAGGAGCGGCCACCGCTGGACAGGGACAAACTATGGCTACACCTTC. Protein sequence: CAICRSGHRWTGTNYGYTF.

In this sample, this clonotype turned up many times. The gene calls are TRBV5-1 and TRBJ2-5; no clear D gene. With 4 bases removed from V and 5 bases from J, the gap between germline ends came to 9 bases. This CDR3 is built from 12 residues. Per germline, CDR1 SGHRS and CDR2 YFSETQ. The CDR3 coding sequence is TGCGCCAGCAGCCTAGAGATGGAGACCCAGTACTTC. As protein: CASSLEMETQYF. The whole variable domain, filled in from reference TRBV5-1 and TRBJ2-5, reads KAGVTQTPRYLIKTRGQQVTLSCSPISGHRSVSWYQQTPGQGLQFLFEYFSETQRNKGNFPGRFSGRQFSNSRSEMNVSTLELGDSALYLCASSLEMETQYFGPGTRLLVL.

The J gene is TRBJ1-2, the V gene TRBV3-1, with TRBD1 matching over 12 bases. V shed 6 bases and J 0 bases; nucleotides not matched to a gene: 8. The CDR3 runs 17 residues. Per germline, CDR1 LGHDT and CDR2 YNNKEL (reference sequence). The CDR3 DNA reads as TGTGCCAGCAGGAAGGGACAGGGGGCGCTTGCTAACTATGGCTACACCTTC. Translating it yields CASRKGQGALANYGYTF.

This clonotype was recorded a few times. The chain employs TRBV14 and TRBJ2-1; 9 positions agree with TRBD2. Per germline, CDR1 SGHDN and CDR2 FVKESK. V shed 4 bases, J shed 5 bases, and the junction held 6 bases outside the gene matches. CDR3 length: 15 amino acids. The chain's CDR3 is CASSPSGKGNNEQFF. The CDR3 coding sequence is TGTGCCAGCAGCCCTAGCGGGAAAGGGAACAATGAGCAGTTCTTC.

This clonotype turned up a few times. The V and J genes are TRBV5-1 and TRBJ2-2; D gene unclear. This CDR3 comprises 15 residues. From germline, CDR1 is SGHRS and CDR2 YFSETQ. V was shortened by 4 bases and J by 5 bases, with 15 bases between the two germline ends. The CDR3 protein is CASSLGQLGTGELFF. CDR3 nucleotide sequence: TGCGCCAGCAGCCTCGGCCAGCTTGGGACCGGGGAGCTGTTTTTT.

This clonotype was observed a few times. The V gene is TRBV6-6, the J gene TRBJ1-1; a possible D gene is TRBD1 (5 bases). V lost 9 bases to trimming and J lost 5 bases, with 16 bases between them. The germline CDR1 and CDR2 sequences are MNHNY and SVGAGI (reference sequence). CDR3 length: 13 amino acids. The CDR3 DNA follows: TGTGCCAGTAGAGATTTACAGGTAACTGAAGCTTTCTTT. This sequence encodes CASRDLQVTEAFF.